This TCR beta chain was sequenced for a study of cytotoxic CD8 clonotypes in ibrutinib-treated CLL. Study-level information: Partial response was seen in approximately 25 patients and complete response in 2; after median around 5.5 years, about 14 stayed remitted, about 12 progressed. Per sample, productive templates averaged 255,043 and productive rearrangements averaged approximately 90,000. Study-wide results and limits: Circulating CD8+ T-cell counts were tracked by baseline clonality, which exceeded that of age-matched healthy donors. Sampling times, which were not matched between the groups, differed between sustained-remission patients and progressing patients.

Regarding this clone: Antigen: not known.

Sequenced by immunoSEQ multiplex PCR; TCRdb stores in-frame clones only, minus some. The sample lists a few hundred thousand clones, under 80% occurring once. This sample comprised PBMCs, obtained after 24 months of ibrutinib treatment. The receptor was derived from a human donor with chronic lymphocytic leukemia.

The CDR3 loop reads CASSPGTEPSDTQYF. DNA of the CDR3: TGTGCCAGCTCACCAGGGACGGAGCCCTCGGATACGCAGTATTTT. The V gene is TRBV18, the J gene TRBJ2-3, with D perhaps matching TRBD1 or TRBD2 (5 bases each). Germline V gene data show CDR1 as KGHSH and CDR2 as LQKENI. The CDR3 consists of 15 residues. V lost 2 bases to trimming and J lost 6 bases, with 15 bases between them. The whole variable domain, remainder taken from reference TRBV18 and TRBJ2-3, is NAGVMQNPRHLVRRRGQEARLRCSPMKGHSHVYWYRQLPEEGLKFMVYLQKENIIDESGMPKERFSAEFPKEGPSILRIQQVVRGDSAAYFCASSPGTEPSDTQYFGPGTRLTVL.